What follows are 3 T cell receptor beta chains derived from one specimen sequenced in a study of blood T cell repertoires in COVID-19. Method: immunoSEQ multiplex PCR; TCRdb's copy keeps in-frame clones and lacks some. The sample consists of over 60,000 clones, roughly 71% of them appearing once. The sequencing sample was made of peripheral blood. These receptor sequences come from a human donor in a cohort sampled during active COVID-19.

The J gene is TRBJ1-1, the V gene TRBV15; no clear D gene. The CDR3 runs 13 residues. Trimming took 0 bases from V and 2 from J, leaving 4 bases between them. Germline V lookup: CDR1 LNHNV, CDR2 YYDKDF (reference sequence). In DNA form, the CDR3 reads TGTGCCACCAGCAGAGAATCAAACACTGAAGCTTTCTTT. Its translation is CATSRESNTEAFF. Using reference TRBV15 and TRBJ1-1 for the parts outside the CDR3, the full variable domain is DAMVIQNPRYQVTQFGKPVTLSCSQTLNHNVMYWYQQKSSQAPKLLFHYYDKDFNNEADTPDNFQSRRPNTSFCFLDIRSPGLGDTAMYLCATSRESNTEAFFGQGTRLTVV.

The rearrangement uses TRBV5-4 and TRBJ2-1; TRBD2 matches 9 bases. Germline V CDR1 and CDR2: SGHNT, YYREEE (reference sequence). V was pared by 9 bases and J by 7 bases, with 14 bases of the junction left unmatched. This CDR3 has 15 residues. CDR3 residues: CATRGGGAHVNEQFF. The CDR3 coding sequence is TGTGCCACCCGCGGCGGGGGGGCGCATGTGAATGAGCAGTTCTTC.

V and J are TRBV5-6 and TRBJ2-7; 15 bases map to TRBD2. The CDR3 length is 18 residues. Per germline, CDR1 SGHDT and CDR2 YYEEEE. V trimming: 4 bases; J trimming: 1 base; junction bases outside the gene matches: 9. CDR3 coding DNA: TGTGCCAGCAGCGGTACCGGGACTAGCGGGAGGATTTCCTACGAGCAGTACTTC. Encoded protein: CASSGTGTSGRISYEQYF.